These 25 T cell receptor beta chains originate from one sample sequenced in a study of CDR3 diversity in severe acne (dated by TCRdb to about 2019). Library method: PCR. Sequencing was carried out with an Illumina HiSeq 2000. TCRdb reanalyzed the raw reads on its own, using fastp at Q25 for trimming and MiXCR for clone calling, and kept in-frame beta chains. All rows with the same CDR3 protein become a single entry with the most common DNA and genes. Present in this sample are around 100,000 distinct CDR3 sequences, 51% of which were seen just once. The top ten hold around 12% of the sample. Source material: blood. The receptors were gathered from a male donor with acne.

This clonotype showed up just a few times. The V gene is TRBV20-1, the J gene TRBJ1-1; D is unresolved. Germline CDR1 reads DFQATT; CDR2 reads SNEGSKA (reference sequence). The CDR3 covers 11 residues. The V and J ends lost 0 bases and 7 bases respectively, with 6 bases between them. The CDR3 nucleotides are TGCAGTGCTAGAGATAACGGTGAAGCTTTCTTT. It specifies CSARDNGEAFF.

This clonotype has just a few counts. This chain joins TRBV2 and TRBJ2-2; 10 bases align to TRBD2. Germline CDR1 reads SNHLY; CDR2 reads FYNNEI. V gave up 3 bases and J gave up 3 bases; unmatched junction bases: 4. The CDR3 extends over 16 amino acids. CDR3 in amino acids: CASSDRAGGYTGELFF. The DNA of the CDR3 is TGTGCCAGCAGTGATCGAGCGGGAGGGTACACCGGGGAGCTGTTTTTT.

The chain couples TRBV24-1 to TRBJ1-1, with TRBD1 matching over 8 bases. This CDR3 contains 14 residues. Germline V gene lookup returns CDR1 KGHDR and CDR2 SFDVKD. J gave up 3 bases and V 11 bases, and 10 bases lay outside the gene matches. This CDR3 reads CASRTPGQDTEAFF. The CDR3 DNA follows: TGTGCCAGCAGAACACCGGGACAGGACACTGAAGCTTTCTTT.

The chain combines TRBV28 with TRBJ2-6; possibly TRBD1 for D (6 bases). Trimming cost V 2 bases and J 4 bases, with 9 bases left between them. Looked up from germline, CDR1 is MDHEN and CDR2 is SYDVKM. The CDR3 consists of 15 residues. CDR3 sequence: CASSLTGHGANVLTF. The CDR3 nucleotides read TGTGCCAGCAGTTTAACAGGGCACGGGGCCAACGTCCTGACTTTC.

This clonotype was seen many times. The rearrangement joins TRBV6-1 to TRBJ1-2; 10 positions agree with TRBD1. Germline assignment: CDR1 MNHNS and CDR2 SASEGT. The ends lost 2 bases at V and 4 bases at J; junction bases unmatched: 7. The CDR3 sequence is 16 residues long. The CDR3 here is CASSEFRGQGSYGYTF. The CDR3 DNA sequence: TGTGCCAGCAGTGAATTTAGGGGACAGGGGTCCTATGGCTACACCTTC.

The chain joins TRBV19 to TRBJ1-1; D remains unclear. Germline V CDR1 and CDR2: LNHDA, SQIVND (reference sequence). The CDR3 is 14 residues long. V shed 10 bases and J shed 8 bases, with 23 bases lying between them. CDR3 region: CATIPREPLGEAFF. CDR3 sequence (DNA): TGTGCCACCATCCCTCGGGAGCCGCTGGGAGAAGCTTTCTTT.

Note on this clonotype: The germline gene is not matched at one end of the junction; a read error may be the cause. This rearrangement joins TRBV7-7 to TRBJ1-1; no clear D gene. This CDR3 spans 13 amino acids. Germline V gene data show CDR1 as SSHAT and CDR2 as FNYEAQ (reference sequence). CDR3 DNA: TGTGCTAGCAGCTTAAACATGAACGCTGAAGCTCTCTTT. Its translation is CASSLNMNAEALF.

V usage is TRBV25-1 and J usage is TRBJ2-2; no clear D. Trimming removed 8 bases at V and 2 bases at J, with 3 bases between. The germline gives CDR1 MGHDK, CDR2 SYGVNS. This CDR3 spans 11 amino acids. DNA of the CDR3: TGTGCCAGCCTTAACACCGGGGAGCTGTTTTTT. Translated: CASLNTGELFF.

CDR3 sequence: CSARTAGTSGGERGQVSTQYF. The DNA for the CDR3 is TGCAGTGCTAGGACCGCCGGGACTAGTGGCGGGGAGCGGGGCCAGGTTTCGACCCAGTACTTC. This chain joins TRBV20-1 and TRBJ2-5, with 8 nucleotides matching TRBD2. The CDR3 is 21 amino acids. After removal of 3 bases from V and 7 bases from J, the junction contained 31 bases not matched to a gene. CDR1 is DFQATT and CDR2 is SNEGSKA in the germline V gene (reference sequence).

The chain uses TRBV12-3 or TRBV12-4 and TRBJ1-2, with D uncertain. The V gene lost 6 bases and the J gene lost 1 base, with 9 bases spanning the gap. The CDR3 contains 13 residues. The CDR3 here is CASRRTGNYGYTF. In DNA form, the CDR3 reads TGTGCCAGCAGAAGGACGGGTAACTATGGCTACACCTTC.

The chain joins TRBV14 to TRBJ2-5; D is unclear. Trimming cost V 4 bases and J 5 bases, with 8 bases left between them. Looked up from germline, CDR1 is SGHDN and CDR2 is FVKESK. The CDR3 consists of 12 residues. The CDR3 DNA follows: TGTGCCAGCAGCCCAACGAAGGAGACCCAGTACTTC. It specifies CASSPTKETQYF.

This chain connects TRBV10-1 to TRBJ1-1; 7 nucleotides line up with TRBD1. V dropped 7 bases and J dropped 4; count of bases not matched to a gene: 6. Germline lookup yields CDR1 WNHNN and CDR2 SYGVQD (reference sequence). The CDR3 has 13 amino acids. CDR3 protein: CASTRGPRTEAFF. For the CDR3, the DNA is TGCGCCAGCACGAGGGGGCCCCGCACTGAAGCTTTCTTT.

The chain has TRBV18 and TRBJ2-1, with D tentatively TRBD2 (5 bases). Looked up from germline, CDR1 is KGHSH and CDR2 is LQKENI. The CDR3 extends over 14 amino acids. The V and J ends lost 0 bases and 4 bases respectively, with 7 bases between them. The CDR3 loop is CASSPPDWYNEQFF. The CDR3 region has the DNA TGTGCCAGCTCACCACCGGACTGGTACAATGAGCAGTTCTTC.

The chain couples TRBV14 to TRBJ1-6; no definite D call. This CDR3 region has 15 residues. V dropped 2 bases and J dropped 8 bases, with 13 bases sitting between them. CDR1 is SGHDN, CDR2 FVKESK, per germline. CDR3: CASSQPQDGDSPLHF. The CDR3 DNA reads TGTGCCAGCAGCCAACCTCAGGATGGGGATTCACCCCTCCACTTT.

For the CDR3, the DNA is TGCAGTGCTAGAGTCAATCCCGGGACTAGCGGGAGGGCCCAGGAGACCCAGTACTTC. It specifies CSARVNPGTSGRAQETQYF. The chain uses TRBV20-1 and TRBJ2-5; the match to TRBD2 covers 16 bases. Germline loops: CDR1 DFQATT, CDR2 SNEGSKA (reference sequence). The trim removed 1 base at V and 5 bases at J, leaving 13 bases unmatched. The CDR3 spans 19 residues.

This chain joins TRBV12-3 or TRBV12-4 and TRBJ2-3; the D gene is possibly TRBD1 (6 bases). The CDR3 totals 14 residues. The V gene lost 4 bases and the J gene lost 4 bases, with 12 bases spanning the gap. The CDR3 DNA is TGTGCCAGCAGTTACAGGGAAGAAGCAGATACGCAGTATTTT. Translating gives CASSYREEADTQYF.

This clonotype came up a few times. The V gene is TRBV6-2 or TRBV6-3, the J gene TRBJ2-7; 9 bases are a match to TRBD1. The V segment lost 6 bases and the J segment 6 bases; nucleotides outside the gene matches: 9. Per germline, CDR1 MNHEY and CDR2 SVGEGT. The CDR3 sequence is 14 residues long. CDR3 DNA sequence: TGTGCCAGCAGATCGTCCGGGACAGGGAGCGAGCAGTACTTC. Translated, it gives CASRSSGTGSEQYF.

The table lists this clonotype with many counts. This rearrangement joins TRBV3-1 to TRBJ2-7, with D possibly matching TRBD2 (6 bases). Looked up from germline, CDR1 is LGHDT and CDR2 is YNNKEL (reference sequence). CDR3 length: 13 amino acids. V was clipped by 2 bases and J by 1 base, with 6 bases between them. CDR3 coding DNA: TGTGCCAGCAGCCAACTAGCGTCCTACGAGCAGTACTTC. It is translated as CASSQLASYEQYF.

The chain carries TRBV2 and TRBJ2-7, with D maybe TRBD2 (6 bases). Germline assignment: CDR1 SNHLY and CDR2 FYNNEI. The CDR3 sequence is 13 residues long. V dropped 7 bases and J dropped 0 bases, with 10 bases sitting between them. CDR3: CASISGPSYEQYF. In DNA, the CDR3 is TGTGCCAGCATTAGCGGACCCTCCTACGAGCAGTACTTC.

There are a few counts of this clonotype. The gene calls are TRBV10-1 and TRBJ1-5; D not resolved. The CDR3 consists of 14 residues. Germline V gene lookup returns CDR1 WNHNN and CDR2 SYGVQD (reference sequence). V was trimmed by 0 bases and J by 4 bases, leaving 7 bases between them. The CDR3 DNA reads TGCGCCAGCAGTGAGTCGAGTCCGAATCAGCCCCAGCATTTT. Protein product: CASSESSPNQPQHF.

There are a few counts of this clonotype. The chain employs TRBV28 and TRBJ1-1, with unresolved D. CDR3 length: 15 amino acids. The ends were cut back, 6 bases at V and 0 bases at J, with 14 bases in the middle. Germline-derived CDR1 and CDR2 are MDHEN and SYDVKM. The DNA of the CDR3 is TGTGCCAGCAGCGAAACCATTGGGATGAACACTGAAGCTTTCTTT. Residues: CASSETIGMNTEAFF.

This clonotype was seen a handful of times. The chain joins TRBV19 to TRBJ2-1; TRBD2 matches 8 bases. Germline loops: CDR1 LNHDA, CDR2 SQIVND (reference sequence). The CDR3 covers 11 residues. V lost 5 bases and J lost 12; bases outside the gene matches: 3. DNA for the CDR3: TGTGCCAGTAGTCTGGCGGGAGGGCAGTTCTTC. It translates to CASSLAGGQFF.

This clonotype has a count of ten or more. The chain employs TRBV10-3 and TRBJ2-5; D is undetermined. CDR1 is ENHRY and CDR2 is SYGVKD in the germline V gene. This CDR3 region has 12 residues. The V gene lost 6 bases and the J gene lost 4 bases, with 9 bases spanning the gap. The CDR3 region is CAIRETGETQYF. The CDR3 DNA sequence: TGTGCCATCAGAGAAACTGGAGAGACCCAGTACTTC.

This clonotype was seen more than once but under ten times. The V and J genes are TRBV28 and TRBJ2-7; possibly TRBD1 for D (6 bases). With 6 bases removed from V and 4 bases from J, the gap between germline ends came to 31 bases. From germline, CDR1 is MDHEN and CDR2 SYDVKM. The CDR3 extends over 19 amino acids. The DNA of the CDR3 is TGTGCCAGCAGAACTTTGACAGGCCCCCGGGTGGATGACGTATACGAGCAGTACGTC. Translated: CASRTLTGPRVDDVYEQYV.

The chain joins TRBV6-4 to TRBJ1-1; 8 positions match TRBD1. There are 16 residues in the CDR3. The germline V gene encodes CDR1 MRHNA and CDR2 SNTAGT. Unmatched junction bases numbered 5, after V lost 0 bases and J lost 2 bases. The CDR3 reads CASSDSETGVNTEAFF. The CDR3 coding sequence is TGTGCCAGCAGTGACTCTGAGACAGGGGTAAACACTGAAGCTTTCTTT.